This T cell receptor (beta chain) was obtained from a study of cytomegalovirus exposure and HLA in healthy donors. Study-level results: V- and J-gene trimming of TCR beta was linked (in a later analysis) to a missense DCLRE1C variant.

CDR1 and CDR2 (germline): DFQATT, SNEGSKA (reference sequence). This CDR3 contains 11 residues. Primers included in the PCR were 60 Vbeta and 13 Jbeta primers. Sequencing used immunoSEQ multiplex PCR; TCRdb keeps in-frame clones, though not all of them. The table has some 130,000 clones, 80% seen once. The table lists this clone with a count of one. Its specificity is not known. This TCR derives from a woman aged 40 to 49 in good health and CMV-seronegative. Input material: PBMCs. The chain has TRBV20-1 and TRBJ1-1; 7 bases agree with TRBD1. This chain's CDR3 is CGGTDNTEAFF. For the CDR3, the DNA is TGCGGGGGGACAGATAACACTGAAGCTTTCTTT.